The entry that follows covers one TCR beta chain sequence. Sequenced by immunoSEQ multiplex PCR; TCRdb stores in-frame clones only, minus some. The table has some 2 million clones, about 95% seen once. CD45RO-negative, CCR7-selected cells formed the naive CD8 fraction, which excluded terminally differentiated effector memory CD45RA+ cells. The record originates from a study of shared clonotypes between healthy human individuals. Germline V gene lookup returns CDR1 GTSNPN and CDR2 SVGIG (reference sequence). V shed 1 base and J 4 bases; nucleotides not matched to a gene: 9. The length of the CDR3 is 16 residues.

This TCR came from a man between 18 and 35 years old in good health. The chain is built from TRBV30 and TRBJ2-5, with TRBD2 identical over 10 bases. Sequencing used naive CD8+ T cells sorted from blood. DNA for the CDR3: TGTGCCTGGAGTGGGGCTAGCGGGGGAAGGCGAGAGACCCAGTACTTC. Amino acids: CAWSGASGGRRETQYF.